This entry describes one T cell receptor beta chain. The target antigen is unknown. This sample includes further DNA sequences coding for the same CDR3. This entry is derived from a study of cytomegalovirus exposure and HLA in healthy donors. Study in general: Earlier, some 180 million T cells were analyzed, and approximately 110 million unique TCR beta sequences were found among them.

There are 11 residues in the CDR3. Germline V lookup: CDR1 SQVTM, CDR2 ANQGSEA. V dropped 5 bases and J dropped 2 bases, with 5 bases sitting between them. Whole-study results and caveats: The listing of 150 or so TCR beta chains classed them as cytomegalovirus-associated.

Primers included in the PCR were 60 Vbeta and 13 Jbeta primers. The repertoire was sequenced with immunoSEQ multiplex PCR; TCRdb's copy has only in-frame clones and lacks some. The sample yields about 25,000 clones, approximately 70% seen once. V gene TRBV29-1 combines with J gene TRBJ2-3; D remains ambiguous. The source of this sequence is a woman aged 50 to 65 in good health and CMV-seronegative. What was sequenced was PBMCs. The CDR3 sequence is CSVQSTDTQYF. For the CDR3, the DNA is TGCAGCGTTCAGTCCACAGATACGCAGTATTTT.